A single sample is the source of the 9 T cell receptor beta chains below, sequenced in a study of PD-1 blockade in mismatch repair-deficient tumors. The assay was immunoSEQ multiplex PCR, and TCRdb's table has in-frame clones only and misses some. This sample has around 30,000 clones, with over 80% found just once. Sequenced material: PBMCs, taken approximately 6 weeks after starting pembrolizumab. The source of these receptors is an adult with mismatch repair-deficient cancer.

J is TRBJ2-1 and V is TRBV5-6; 10 bases fit TRBD2. Per germline, CDR1 SGHDT and CDR2 YYEEEE. The CDR3 runs 16 residues. J gave up 7 bases and V 2 bases, and 9 bases lay outside the gene matches. For the CDR3, the DNA is TGTGCCAGCAGCTTAGATAGCGGGAGGATGAAGAATGAGCAGTTCTTC. This codes for CASSLDSGRMKNEQFF. The variable domain in full, completed from reference TRBV5-6 and TRBJ2-1, reads DAGVTQSPTHLIKTRGQQVTLRCSPKSGHDTVSWYQQALGQGPQFIFQYYEEEERQRGNFPDRFSGHQFPNYSSELNVNALLLGDSALYLCASSLDSGRMKNEQFFGPGTRLTVL.

The chain uses TRBV2 and TRBJ1-5, with 8 bases that match TRBD1. V trimming: 7 bases; J trimming: 2 bases; junction bases outside the gene matches: 7. The CDR3 is made up of 15 amino acids. Germline values: CDR1 SNHLY, CDR2 FYNNEI. The CDR3 reads CASIEQGGGNQPQHF. As DNA, the CDR3 is TGTGCCAGCATAGAACAGGGGGGAGGCAATCAGCCCCAGCATTTT. The full variable domain, completed using reference TRBV2 and TRBJ1-5, is EPEVTQTPSHQVTQMGQEVILRCVPISNHLYFYWYRQILGQKVEFLVSFYNNEISEKSEIFDDQFSVERPDGSNFTLKIRSTKLEDSAMYFCASIEQGGGNQPQHFGDGTRLSIL.

This clone was counted once. This sequence joins TRBV6-5 and TRBJ1-2, with D possibly matching TRBD1 (5 bases). V was clipped by 4 bases and J by 2 bases, with 17 bases between them. This CDR3 has 16 amino acids. CDR1 is MNHEY, CDR2 SVGAGI, per germline. The CDR3 coding sequence is TGTGCCAGCAGTTCTACGCTGTGGGGGGGAAACTATGGCTACACCTTC. It yields the protein CASSSTLWGGNYGYTF.

This clone was found a few times. The CDR3 nucleotides are TGTGCCAGCAGTCGACTAGCGGCCTACGAGCAGTACTTC. Its protein is CASSRLAAYEQYF. The rearrangement links TRBV6-5 to TRBJ2-7; 9 bases match TRBD2. The CDR3 is made up of 13 amino acids. Trimming took 5 bases from V and 2 from J; bases not matched to a gene: 1. Germline values: CDR1 MNHEY, CDR2 SVGAGI.

Here the CDR3 reads CASSLPRSGKSNTGELFF. The DNA for the CDR3 is TGTGCCAGCAGCTTACCGAGAAGCGGCAAATCGAACACCGGGGAGCTGTTTTTT. The rearrangement links TRBV11-2 to TRBJ2-2, with D possibly TRBD2 on 5 matching bases. The CDR3 length is 18 residues. Germline V gene lookup returns CDR1 SGHAT and CDR2 FQNNGV. Trimming shortened V by 2 bases and J by 0 bases, and 16 bases separated the two germline ends.

The chain couples TRBV27 to TRBJ1-1; D remains ambiguous. CDR3 length: 13 residues. CDR1 is MNHEY and CDR2 is SMNVEV in the germline V gene (reference sequence). The germline V and J ends were trimmed by 6 bases and 4 bases, with 12 bases remaining between them. The CDR3 spells CASRDFGGTEAFF. The CDR3 nucleotides are TGTGCCAGCAGGGACTTCGGAGGCACTGAAGCTTTCTTT.

The J gene is TRBJ2-5, the V gene TRBV5-1; possible D gene TRBD2, 6 bases. The V gene lost 4 bases and the J gene lost 3 bases, with 13 bases spanning the gap. The CDR3 has 14 amino acids. Looked up from germline, CDR1 is SGHRS and CDR2 is YFSETQ. This CDR3 reads CASSLERVEETQYF. CDR3 sequence (DNA): TGCGCCAGCAGCCTGGAGCGGGTTGAAGAGACCCAGTACTTC.

The chain is built from TRBV6-1 and TRBJ2-7, with 10 bases fitting TRBD2. This CDR3 region has 17 residues. V was clipped by 1 base and J by 3 bases; unmatched bases: 9. Germline V gene sequence: CDR1 MNHNS, CDR2 SASEGT. The CDR3 loop reads CASSEGAGGLADYEQYF. DNA for the CDR3: TGTGCCAGCAGTGAAGGGGCGGGTGGACTAGCGGACTACGAGCAGTACTTC.

The chain carries TRBV7-9 and TRBJ2-1; D may be TRBD2 (5 bases). CDR3 length: 18 amino acids. V dropped 6 bases and J dropped 3 bases, with 24 bases sitting between them. CDR1 and CDR2 from the germline V gene are SEHNR and FQNEAQ (reference sequence). Written as DNA, the CDR3 is TGTGCCAGCAGTCCACGCCCCGGACTTCGGCCGCTCTACAATGAGCAGTTCTTC. Translated: CASSPRPGLRPLYNEQFF.